These T cell receptor beta chains were read from a single sample in a study of cytomegalovirus exposure and HLA in healthy donors. Method: immunoSEQ multiplex PCR; TCRdb's copy keeps in-frame clones and lacks some. The sample lists over 100,000 clones; around 80% were seen once. The sequenced sample was PBMCs. These receptors all come from a young man in good health and CMV-seropositive. CDR3s include the opening cysteine and the closing phenylalanine or tryptophan. D genes are given only for firm matches. Rows may omit the clone size; those that give it use once, few, many or a size class.

clone_size: NA; d_call: NA; v_call: TRBV9; j_call: TRBJ2-5; cdr3_aa: CASSVELAQETQYF; cdr3_nt: TGTGCCAGCAGCGTAGAACTAGCCCAAGAGACCCAGTACTTC
clone_size: NA; d_call: TRBD1; v_call: TRBV4-2; j_call: TRBJ2-3; cdr3_aa: CASSQESVRDRISDTQYF; cdr3_nt: TGTGCCAGCAGCCAAGAATCCGTTCGGGACAGAATTTCAGATACGCAGTATTTT
clone_size: NA; d_call: NA; v_call: TRBV5-4; j_call: TRBJ2-7; cdr3_aa: CASSFRGTYYEQYF; cdr3_nt: TGTGCCAGCAGCTTTCGGGGGACCTACTACGAGCAGTACTTC
clone_size: once; d_call: TRBD1; v_call: TRBV30; j_call: TRBJ1-1; cdr3_aa: CAWRGDSLNTEAFF; cdr3_nt: TGTGCCTGGAGAGGGGACAGCCTTAACACTGAAGCTTTCTTT
clone_size: once; d_call: NA; v_call: TRBV5-5; j_call: TRBJ1-2; cdr3_aa: CASSSRDQGHYGYTF; cdr3_nt: TGTGCCAGCAGCTCTAGAGACCAGGGTCACTATGGCTACACCTTC
clone_size: NA; d_call: TRBD2; v_call: TRBV9; j_call: TRBJ2-1; cdr3_aa: CASSVIAGGGEQFF; cdr3_nt: TGTGCCAGCAGCGTAATAGCGGGGGGGGGTGAGCAGTTCTTC
clone_size: NA; d_call: TRBD2; v_call: TRBV9; j_call: TRBJ2-3; cdr3_aa: CASSAYGGATDTQYF; cdr3_nt: TGTGCCAGCAGTGCCTACGGGGGGGCCACAGATACGCAGTATTTT
clone_size: NA; d_call: TRBD2; v_call: TRBV5-1; j_call: TRBJ2-1; cdr3_aa: CASSERTSGYNEQFF; cdr3_nt: TGCGCCAGCAGCGAAAGGACTAGCGGGTACAATGAGCAGTTCTTC
clone_size: NA; d_call: NA; v_call: TRBV5-1; j_call: TRBJ2-1; cdr3_aa: CASSLMTVGQNEQFF; cdr3_nt: TGCGCCAGCAGCTTGATGACAGTGGGCCAAAATGAGCAGTTCTTC
clone_size: NA; d_call: TRBD1; v_call: TRBV7-9; j_call: TRBJ2-1; cdr3_aa: CASSWTGTGHNEQFF; cdr3_nt: TGTGCCAGCAGCTGGACCGGGACAGGGCACAATGAGCAGTTCTTC
clone_size: NA; d_call: TRBD2; v_call: TRBV5-1; j_call: TRBJ2-3; cdr3_aa: CASREGGRARDTQYF; cdr3_nt: TGCGCCAGCAGAGAGGGCGGGAGGGCCAGGGATACGCAGTATTTT
clone_size: NA; d_call: TRBD1; v_call: TRBV7-9; j_call: TRBJ1-4; cdr3_aa: CASSSWTGSATNEKLFF; cdr3_nt: TGTGCCAGCAGCTCGTGGACAGGGAGCGCAACTAATGAAAAACTGTTTTTT
clone_size: NA; d_call: NA; v_call: TRBV5-8; j_call: TRBJ2-1; cdr3_aa: CASSLNRPLYNEQFF; cdr3_nt: TGTGCCAGCAGCTTGAACAGGCCCTTGTACAATGAGCAGTTCTTC
clone_size: NA; d_call: NA; v_call: TRBV5-1; j_call: TRBJ2-3; cdr3_aa: CASSLGGLSTDTQYF; cdr3_nt: TGCGCCAGCAGCTTGGGCGGACTTAGCACAGATACGCAGTATTTT
clone_size: NA; d_call: TRBD2; v_call: TRBV10-1; j_call: TRBJ2-7; cdr3_aa: CASSPPGGGAYEQYF; cdr3_nt: TGCGCCAGCAGTCCCCCGGGAGGTGGGGCCTACGAGCAGTACTTC
clone_size: NA; d_call: NA; v_call: TRBV7-2; j_call: TRBJ1-2; cdr3_aa: CASSPLLGGEGYGYTF; cdr3_nt: TGTGCCAGCAGTCCACTTCTTGGGGGGGAAGGGTATGGCTACACCTTC
clone_size: NA; d_call: TRBD1; v_call: TRBV5-4; j_call: TRBJ2-7; cdr3_aa: CASSQGVEQYF; cdr3_nt: TGTGCCAGCAGCCAGGGGGTTGAGCAGTACTTC
clone_size: NA; d_call: TRBD1; v_call: TRBV5-6; j_call: TRBJ2-2; cdr3_aa: CASSLGDRGNTGELFF; cdr3_nt: TGTGCCAGCAGCTTAGGGGACAGGGGGAACACCGGGGAGCTGTTTTTT
clone_size: NA; d_call: NA; v_call: TRBV7-9; j_call: TRBJ2-2; cdr3_aa: CASSFVRNTGELFF; cdr3_nt: TGTGCCAGCAGCTTCGTGAGAAACACCGGGGAGCTGTTTTTT
clone_size: NA; d_call: NA; v_call: TRBV15; j_call: TRBJ1-4; cdr3_aa: CATSPGQLATNEKLFF; cdr3_nt: TGTGCCACCAGCCCTGGACAGCTTGCAACTAATGAAAAACTGTTTTTT
clone_size: NA; d_call: NA; v_call: TRBV29-1; j_call: TRBJ2-1; cdr3_aa: CSFSSGAASSYNEQFF; cdr3_nt: TGCAGCTTCTCCTCAGGGGCCGCTAGCTCCTACAATGAGCAGTTCTTC
clone_size: NA; d_call: NA; v_call: TRBV6-5; j_call: TRBJ1-1; cdr3_aa: CASRARVGGTEAFF; cdr3_nt: TGTGCCAGCAGGGCAAGGGTCGGAGGGACTGAAGCTTTCTTT
clone_size: NA; d_call: NA; v_call: TRBV5-4; j_call: TRBJ1-2; cdr3_aa: CASSFGSGVNYGYTF; cdr3_nt: TGTGCCAGCAGCTTTGGGTCAGGGGTGAACTATGGCTACACCTTC
clone_size: NA; d_call: TRBD1; v_call: TRBV19; j_call: TRBJ2-5; cdr3_aa: CASSTPGGRETQYF; cdr3_nt: TGTGCCAGTAGTACCCCAGGGGGCAGGGAGACCCAGTACTTC
clone_size: NA; d_call: NA; v_call: TRBV11-2; j_call: TRBJ2-2; cdr3_aa: CASSLSFAGSTGELFF; cdr3_nt: TGTGCCAGCAGCTTATCGTTTGCGGGAAGCACCGGGGAGCTGTTTTTT
clone_size: NA; d_call: NA; v_call: TRBV6-6; j_call: TRBJ1-1; cdr3_aa: CASSYGRTQGTEAFF; cdr3_nt: TGTGCCAGCAGTTACGGGCGCACTCAGGGTACTGAAGCTTTCTTT
clone_size: NA; d_call: TRBD1; v_call: TRBV2; j_call: TRBJ1-1; cdr3_aa: CASFDRGPVAFF; cdr3_nt: TGTGCCAGCTTCGACAGGGGGCCGGTTGCTTTCTTT
clone_size: NA; d_call: NA; v_call: TRBV9; j_call: TRBJ2-7; cdr3_aa: CASSPGHDYEQYF; cdr3_nt: TGTGCCAGCAGCCCGGGACACGACTACGAGCAGTACTTC
clone_size: NA; d_call: NA; v_call: TRBV15; j_call: TRBJ2-3; cdr3_aa: CATSRAADTQYF; cdr3_nt: TGTGCCACCAGCAGAGCTGCAGATACGCAGTATTTT
clone_size: NA; d_call: TRBD1; v_call: TRBV18; j_call: TRBJ1-3; cdr3_aa: CASSPDRDHSGNTIYF; cdr3_nt: TGTGCCAGCTCCCCAGACAGGGATCATTCTGGAAACACCATATATTTT
clone_size: NA; d_call: TRBD2; v_call: TRBV2; j_call: TRBJ2-3; cdr3_aa: CASKVSAGESTDTQYF; cdr3_nt: TGTGCCAGCAAGGTTTCAGCGGGAGAGAGCACAGATACGCAGTATTTT
clone_size: NA; d_call: NA; v_call: TRBV7-2; j_call: TRBJ1-2; cdr3_aa: CASSQQGANYGYTF; cdr3_nt: TGTGCCAGCAGTCAACAGGGAGCGAACTATGGCTACACCTTC